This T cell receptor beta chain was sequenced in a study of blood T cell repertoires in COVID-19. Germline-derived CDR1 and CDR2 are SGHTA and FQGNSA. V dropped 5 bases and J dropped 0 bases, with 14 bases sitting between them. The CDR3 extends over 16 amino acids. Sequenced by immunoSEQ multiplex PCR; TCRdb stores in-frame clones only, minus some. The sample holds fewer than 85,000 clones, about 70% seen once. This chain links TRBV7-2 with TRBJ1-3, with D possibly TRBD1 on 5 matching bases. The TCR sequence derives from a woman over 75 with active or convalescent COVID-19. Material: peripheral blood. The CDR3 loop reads CASSDPTGLSGNTIYF. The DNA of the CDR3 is TGTGCCAGCAGCGACCCAACAGGCCTCTCTGGAAACACCATATATTTT.